This T cell receptor (beta chain) was sequenced for a study of T cell responses to AZD1222 COVID-19 vaccine. Study overall: Timing groups of about 4 and about 12 weeks for second doses were pooled.

Clones were sequenced by immunoSEQ multiplex PCR, and TCRdb holds only the in-frame ones, with some missing. In the table there are around 120,000 clones, around 94% of which are singletons. About this clone: Its antigen is unknown.

Whole-study results and caveats: When two AZD1222 doses had been given, Spike-specific TCR breadth and depth rose. Females outnumbered males among donors, who were mostly white British; clonal diversity was possibly underestimated.

The V segment lost 3 bases and the J segment 0 bases; nucleotides outside the gene matches: 10. CDR3 length: 17 amino acids. Specimen: peripheral blood, collected on day 0 of AZD1222 vaccination. This rearrangement joins TRBV23-1 to TRBJ1-1; 7 nucleotides align to TRBD1. TRBV23-1 is an ORF; its function is uncertain. The origin of this receptor is an adult in good health. CDR3 nucleotide sequence: TGCGCCAGCAGTCATCCCCCCGAGGGGGCGTTGAACACTGAAGCTTTCTTT. It specifies CASSHPPEGALNTEAFF.